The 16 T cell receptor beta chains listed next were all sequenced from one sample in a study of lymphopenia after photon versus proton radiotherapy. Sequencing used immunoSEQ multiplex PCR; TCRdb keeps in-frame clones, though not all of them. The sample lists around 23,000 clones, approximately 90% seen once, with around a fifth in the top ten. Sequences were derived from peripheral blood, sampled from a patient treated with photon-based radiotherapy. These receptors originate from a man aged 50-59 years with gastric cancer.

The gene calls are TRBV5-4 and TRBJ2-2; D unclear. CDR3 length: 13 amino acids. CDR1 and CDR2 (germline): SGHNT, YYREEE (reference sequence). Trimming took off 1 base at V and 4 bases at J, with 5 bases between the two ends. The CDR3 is CASSLIGTGELFF. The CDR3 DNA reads TGTGCCAGCAGCTTGATTGGCACCGGGGAGCTGTTTTTT.

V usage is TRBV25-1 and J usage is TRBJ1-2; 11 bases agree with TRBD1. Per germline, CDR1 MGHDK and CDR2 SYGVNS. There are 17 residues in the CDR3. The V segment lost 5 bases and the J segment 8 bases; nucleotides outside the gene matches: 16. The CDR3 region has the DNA TGTGCCAGCAGTTCCCGAAACGTCAAGGACAGGGGGCTCGGCTACACCTTC. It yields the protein CASSSRNVKDRGLGYTF.

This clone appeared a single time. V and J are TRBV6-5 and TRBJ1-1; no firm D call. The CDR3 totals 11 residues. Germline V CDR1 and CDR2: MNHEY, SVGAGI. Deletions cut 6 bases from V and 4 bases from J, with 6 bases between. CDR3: CASRSTTEAFF. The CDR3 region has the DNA TGTGCCAGCAGGAGCACCACTGAAGCTTTCTTT.

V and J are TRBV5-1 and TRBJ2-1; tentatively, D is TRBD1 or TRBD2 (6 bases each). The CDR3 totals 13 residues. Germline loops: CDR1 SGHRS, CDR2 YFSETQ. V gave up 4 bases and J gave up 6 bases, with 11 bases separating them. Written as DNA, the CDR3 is TGCGCCAGCAGCCAGAGGGGGGCCAATGAGCAGTTCTTC. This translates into CASSQRGANEQFF. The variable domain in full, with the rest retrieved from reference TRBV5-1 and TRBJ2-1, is KAGVTQTPRYLIKTRGQQVTLSCSPISGHRSVSWYQQTPGQGLQFLFEYFSETQRNKGNFPGRFSGRQFSNSRSEMNVSTLELGDSALYLCASSQRGANEQFFGPGTRLTVL.

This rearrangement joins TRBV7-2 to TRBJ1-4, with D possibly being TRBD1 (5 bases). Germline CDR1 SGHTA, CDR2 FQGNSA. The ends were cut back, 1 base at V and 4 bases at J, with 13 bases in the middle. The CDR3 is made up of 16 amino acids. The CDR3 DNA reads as TGTGCCAGCAGCTTAGAAGGGGCGGCTGGTAATGAAAAACTGTTTTTT. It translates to CASSLEGAAGNEKLFF.

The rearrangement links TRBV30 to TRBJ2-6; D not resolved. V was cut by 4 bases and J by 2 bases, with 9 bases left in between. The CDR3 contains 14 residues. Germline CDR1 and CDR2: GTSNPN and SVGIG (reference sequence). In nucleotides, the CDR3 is TGTGCCTGGACCAGAGTCGCTGGGGCCAACGTCCTGACTTTC. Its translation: CAWTRVAGANVLTF.

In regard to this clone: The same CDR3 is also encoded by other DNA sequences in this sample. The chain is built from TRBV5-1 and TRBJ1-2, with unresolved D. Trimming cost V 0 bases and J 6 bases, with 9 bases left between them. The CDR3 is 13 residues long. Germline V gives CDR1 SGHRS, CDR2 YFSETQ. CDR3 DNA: TGCGCCAGCAGCTTGGCCGGTACTGATGGCTACACCTTC. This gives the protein CASSLAGTDGYTF.

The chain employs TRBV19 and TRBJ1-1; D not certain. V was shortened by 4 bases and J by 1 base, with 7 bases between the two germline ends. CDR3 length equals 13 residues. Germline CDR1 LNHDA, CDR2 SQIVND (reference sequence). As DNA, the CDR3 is TGTGCCAGTAGTACTCCCGGGAACACTGAAGCTTTCTTT. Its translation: CASSTPGNTEAFF.

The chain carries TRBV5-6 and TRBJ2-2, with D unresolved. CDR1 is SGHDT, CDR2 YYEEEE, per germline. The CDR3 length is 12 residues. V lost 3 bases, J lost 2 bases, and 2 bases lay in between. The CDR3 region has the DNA TGTGCCAGCAGCTATAACACCGGGGAGCTGTTTTTT. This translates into CASSYNTGELFF.

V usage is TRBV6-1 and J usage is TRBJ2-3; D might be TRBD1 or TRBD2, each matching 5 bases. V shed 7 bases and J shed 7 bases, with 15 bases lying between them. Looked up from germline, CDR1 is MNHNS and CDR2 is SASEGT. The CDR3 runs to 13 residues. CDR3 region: CASTRDLKYTQYF. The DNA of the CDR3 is TGTGCCAGCACCCGGGACCTCAAGTATACGCAGTATTTT.

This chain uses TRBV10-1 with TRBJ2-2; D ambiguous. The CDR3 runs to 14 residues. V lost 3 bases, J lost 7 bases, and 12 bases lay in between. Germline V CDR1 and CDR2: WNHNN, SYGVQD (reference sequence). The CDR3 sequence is CASSDRPPNGELFF. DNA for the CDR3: TGCGCCAGCAGTGACCGGCCACCCAACGGGGAGCTGTTTTTT.

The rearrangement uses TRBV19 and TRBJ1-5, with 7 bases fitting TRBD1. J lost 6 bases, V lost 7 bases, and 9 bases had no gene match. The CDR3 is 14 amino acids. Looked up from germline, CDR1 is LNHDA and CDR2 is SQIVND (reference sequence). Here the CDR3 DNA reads TGTGCCAGTACCCAGACAGGGTTCGGTCAGCCCCAGCATTTT. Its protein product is CASTQTGFGQPQHF.

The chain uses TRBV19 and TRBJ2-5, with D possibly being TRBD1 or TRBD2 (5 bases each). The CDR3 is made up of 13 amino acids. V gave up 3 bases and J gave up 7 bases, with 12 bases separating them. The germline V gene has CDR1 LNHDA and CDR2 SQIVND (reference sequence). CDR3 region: CASSIDSRGTQYF. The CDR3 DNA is TGTGCCAGTAGTATTGACAGTCGGGGGACCCAGTACTTC. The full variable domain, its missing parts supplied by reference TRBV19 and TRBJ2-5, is DGGITQSPKYLFRKEGQNVTLSCEQNLNHDAMYWYRQDPGQGLRLIYYSQIVNDFQKGDIAEGYSVSREKKESFPLTVTSAQKNPTAFYLCASSIDSRGTQYFGPGTRLLVL.

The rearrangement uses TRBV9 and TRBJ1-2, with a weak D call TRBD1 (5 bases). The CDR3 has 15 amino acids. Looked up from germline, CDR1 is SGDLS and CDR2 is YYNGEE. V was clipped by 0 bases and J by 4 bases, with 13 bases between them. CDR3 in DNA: TGTGCCAGCAGCGTAGACGAGGGGCTCGGCTATGGCTACACCTTC. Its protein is CASSVDEGLGYGYTF.

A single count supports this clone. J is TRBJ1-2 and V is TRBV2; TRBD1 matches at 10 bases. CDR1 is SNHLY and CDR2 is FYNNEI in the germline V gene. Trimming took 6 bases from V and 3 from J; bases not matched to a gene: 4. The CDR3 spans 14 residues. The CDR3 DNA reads TGTGCCAGCAGGGACAGGGGGGGAGACTATGGCTACACCTTC. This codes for CASRDRGGDYGYTF.

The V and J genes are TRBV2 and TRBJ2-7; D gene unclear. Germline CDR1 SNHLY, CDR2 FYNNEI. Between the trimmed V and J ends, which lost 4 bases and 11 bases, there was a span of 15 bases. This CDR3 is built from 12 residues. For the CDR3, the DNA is TGTGCCAGCAGTGTAGACTCTGGAATAGAGTACTTC. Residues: CASSVDSGIEYF.